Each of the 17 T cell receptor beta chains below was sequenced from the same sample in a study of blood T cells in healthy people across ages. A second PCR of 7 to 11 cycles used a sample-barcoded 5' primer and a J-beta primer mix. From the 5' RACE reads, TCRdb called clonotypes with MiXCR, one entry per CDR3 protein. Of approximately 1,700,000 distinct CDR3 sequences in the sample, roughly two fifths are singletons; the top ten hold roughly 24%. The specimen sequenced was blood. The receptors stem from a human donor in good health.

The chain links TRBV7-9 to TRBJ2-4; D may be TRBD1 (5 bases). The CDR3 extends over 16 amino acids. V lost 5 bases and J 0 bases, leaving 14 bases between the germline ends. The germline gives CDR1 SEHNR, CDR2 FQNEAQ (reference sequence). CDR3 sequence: CASSPETDLAKNIQYF. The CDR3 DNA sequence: TGTGCCAGCAGCCCCGAGACAGATCTAGCCAAAAACATTCAGTACTTC.

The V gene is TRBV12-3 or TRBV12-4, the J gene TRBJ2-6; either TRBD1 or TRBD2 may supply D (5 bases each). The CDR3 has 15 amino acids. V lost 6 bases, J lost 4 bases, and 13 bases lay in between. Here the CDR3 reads CASSPEGIGANVLTF. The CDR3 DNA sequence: TGTGCCAGCAGCCCCGAGGGGATCGGGGCCAACGTCCTGACTTTC.

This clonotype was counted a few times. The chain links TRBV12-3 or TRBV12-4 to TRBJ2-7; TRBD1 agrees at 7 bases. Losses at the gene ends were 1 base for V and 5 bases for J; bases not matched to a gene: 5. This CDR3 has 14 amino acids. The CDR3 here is CASSLEGAVDEQYF. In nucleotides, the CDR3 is TGTGCCAGCAGTTTAGAGGGGGCTGTCGACGAGCAGTACTTC.

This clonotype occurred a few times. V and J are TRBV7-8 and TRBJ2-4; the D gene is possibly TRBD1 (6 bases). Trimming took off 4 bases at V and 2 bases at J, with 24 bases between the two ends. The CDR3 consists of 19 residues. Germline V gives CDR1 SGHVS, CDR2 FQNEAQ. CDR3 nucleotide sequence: TGTGCCAGCAGCTCCCCCCGTTCGCGACAGGACCTTCCCAAAAACATTCAGTACTTC. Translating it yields CASSSPRSRQDLPKNIQYF.

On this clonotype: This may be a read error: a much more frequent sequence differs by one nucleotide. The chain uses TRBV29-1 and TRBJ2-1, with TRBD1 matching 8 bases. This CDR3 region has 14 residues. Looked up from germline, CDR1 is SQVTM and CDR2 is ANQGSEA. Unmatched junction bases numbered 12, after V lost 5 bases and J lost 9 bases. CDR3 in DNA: TGCAGCGTTCGAGGATTACAGGGGGTAGGTGAGCAGTTCTTC. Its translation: CSVRGLQGVGEQFF.

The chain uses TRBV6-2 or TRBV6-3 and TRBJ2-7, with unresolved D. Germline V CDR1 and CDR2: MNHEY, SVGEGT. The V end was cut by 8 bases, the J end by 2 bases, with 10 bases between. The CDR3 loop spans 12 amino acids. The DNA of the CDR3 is TGTGCCAGCGGTTCTACGGCCTACGAGCAGTACTTC. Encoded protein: CASGSTAYEQYF.

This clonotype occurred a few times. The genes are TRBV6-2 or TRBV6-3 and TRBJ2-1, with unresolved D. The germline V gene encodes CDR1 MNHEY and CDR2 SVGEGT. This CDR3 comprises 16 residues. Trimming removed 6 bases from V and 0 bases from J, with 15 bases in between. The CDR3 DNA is TGTGCCAGCAGCCCCCTTTTCACGAGCTCCTACAATGAGCAGTTCTTC. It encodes CASSPLFTSSYNEQFF.

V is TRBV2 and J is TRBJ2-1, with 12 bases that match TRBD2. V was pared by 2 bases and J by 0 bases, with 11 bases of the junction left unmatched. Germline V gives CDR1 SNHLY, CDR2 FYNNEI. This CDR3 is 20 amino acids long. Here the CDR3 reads CASSEQLAGGLPSSYNEQFF. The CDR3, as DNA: TGTGCCAGCAGTGAACAACTAGCGGGGGGCCTCCCCAGCTCCTACAATGAGCAGTTCTTC.

The CDR3 region is CASSYLIGSEAFF. The CDR3 DNA is TGTGCCAGCAGCTATTTGATCGGCAGTGAAGCTTTCTTT. This chain links TRBV7-2 with TRBJ1-1; D gene unclear. Looked up from germline, CDR1 is SGHTA and CDR2 is FQGNSA. Trimming took off 4 bases at V and 7 bases at J, with 13 bases between the two ends. This CDR3 region has 13 residues.

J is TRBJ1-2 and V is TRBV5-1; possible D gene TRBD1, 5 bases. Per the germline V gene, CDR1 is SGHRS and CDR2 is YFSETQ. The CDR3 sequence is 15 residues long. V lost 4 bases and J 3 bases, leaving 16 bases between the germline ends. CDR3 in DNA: TGCGCCAGCAGCCCCGCCGGGACCAGGGACTATGGCTACACCTTC. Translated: CASSPAGTRDYGYTF.

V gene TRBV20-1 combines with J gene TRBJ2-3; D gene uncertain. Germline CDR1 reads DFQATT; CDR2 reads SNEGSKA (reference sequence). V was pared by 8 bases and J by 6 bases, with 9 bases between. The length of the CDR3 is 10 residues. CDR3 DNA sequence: TGCAGTTATGAGCGTGATACGCAGTATTTT. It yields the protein CSYERDTQYF.

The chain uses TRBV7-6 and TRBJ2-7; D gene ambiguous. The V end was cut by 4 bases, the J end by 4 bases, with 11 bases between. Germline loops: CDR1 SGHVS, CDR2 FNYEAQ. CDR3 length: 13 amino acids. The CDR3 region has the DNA TGTGCCAGCAGCTCCGGAGAAGGGTACGAGCAGTACTTC. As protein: CASSSGEGYEQYF.

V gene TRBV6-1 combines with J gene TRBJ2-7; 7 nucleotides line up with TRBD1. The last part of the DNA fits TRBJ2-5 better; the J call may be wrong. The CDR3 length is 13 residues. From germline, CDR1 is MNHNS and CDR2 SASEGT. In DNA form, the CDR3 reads TGTGCCAGCAGAGAGACAGGGACAGAGACCCAGTACTTC. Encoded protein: CASRETGTETQYF.

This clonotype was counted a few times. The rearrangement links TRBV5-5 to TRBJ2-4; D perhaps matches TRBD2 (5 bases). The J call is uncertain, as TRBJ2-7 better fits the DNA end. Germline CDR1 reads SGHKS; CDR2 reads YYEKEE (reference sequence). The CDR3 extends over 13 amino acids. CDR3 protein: CASSSTDYYEQYF. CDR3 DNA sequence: TGTGCCAGCAGCTCAACTGACTACTACGAGCAGTACTTC.

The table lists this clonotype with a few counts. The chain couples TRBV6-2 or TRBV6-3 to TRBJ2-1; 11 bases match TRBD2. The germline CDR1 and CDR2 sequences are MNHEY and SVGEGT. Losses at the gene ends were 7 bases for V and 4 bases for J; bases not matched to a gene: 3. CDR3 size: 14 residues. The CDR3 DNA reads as TGTGCCAGCACGGGACTAGCGGAATACAATGAGCAGTTCTTC. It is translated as CASTGLAEYNEQFF.

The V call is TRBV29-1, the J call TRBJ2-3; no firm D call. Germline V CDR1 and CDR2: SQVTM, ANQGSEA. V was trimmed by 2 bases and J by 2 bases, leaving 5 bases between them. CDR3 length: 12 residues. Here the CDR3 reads CSVELITDTQYF. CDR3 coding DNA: TGCAGCGTTGAACTAATCACAGATACGCAGTATTTT.

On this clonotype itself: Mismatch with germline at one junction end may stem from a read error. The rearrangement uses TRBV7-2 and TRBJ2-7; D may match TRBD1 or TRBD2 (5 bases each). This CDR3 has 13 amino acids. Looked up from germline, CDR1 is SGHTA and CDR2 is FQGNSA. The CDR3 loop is CASSGGRGYGQYF. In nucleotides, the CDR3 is TGTGCCAGCAGCGGGGGTCGCGGCTACGGGCAGTACTTC.